The clone carrying this TCR beta chain was detected ten times or more. Its matching antigen is unknown. The sample originates from a study of T-cell memory formation after mild COVID-19. Study-wide results and caveats: Clones that contracted from day 15 to 85 had balanced CD4/CD8; later expanders were CD4+ biased. Some SARS-CoV-2-responding clones were already detected in memory before infection.

Germline V CDR1 and CDR2: SGHDT, YYEEEE. Trimming removed 4 bases at V and 1 base at J, with 3 bases between. This CDR3 is built from 11 residues. TCRdb reanalysed the 5' RACE reads using MiXCR and keeps one entry per CDR3 protein. The data hold approximately 210,000 distinct CDR3 sequences, with about 10% observed a single time. The sample was PBMCs or a T cell subset sorted from them (not recorded which). J is TRBJ2-7 and V is TRBV5-6; no clear D gene. The source is a man aged 18 to 30 who had mild COVID-19 (a few samples of this study predate the infection). Cell type and time point are not known. The CDR3 loop is CASSRSYEQYF. CDR3 nucleotides: TGTGCCAGCAGCCGATCCTACGAGCAGTACTTC.